The 2 T cell receptor beta chains presented below share a single source sample, sequenced in a study of shared clonotypes between healthy human individuals. TCRdb's copy holds only in-frame clones and misses some; the assay was immunoSEQ multiplex PCR. The sample yields roughly 720,000 clones, 90% seen once. The sample taken for sequencing was memory CD8+ T cells from PBMCs. The sample's subset: CD45RO+ cells pooled with CCR7-negative TemRA cells. These receptors were obtained from a man aged 18 to 29 in good health. Some clones in this sample may be carry-over from other donors' samples.

This chain connects TRBV15 to TRBJ2-7; D gene unclear. CDR1 and CDR2 from the germline V gene are LNHNV and YYDKDF (reference sequence). The CDR3 contains 16 residues. Trimming removed 3 bases at V and 0 bases at J, with 15 bases between. The DNA of the CDR3 is TGTGCCACCAGCAGCCAAGACAAGGTAGACTCCTACGAGCAGTACTTC. The encoded protein is CATSSQDKVDSYEQYF. The full variable domain, completed using reference TRBV15 and TRBJ2-7, is DAMVIQNPRYQVTQFGKPVTLSCSQTLNHNVMYWYQQKSSQAPKLLFHYYDKDFNNEADTPDNFQSRRPNTSFCFLDIRSPGLGDTAMYLCATSSQDKVDSYEQYFGPGTRLTVT.

This chain connects TRBV28 to TRBJ2-7; D is perhaps TRBD2 (5 bases). V was pared by 1 base and J by 4 bases, with 11 bases between. Germline values: CDR1 MDHEN, CDR2 SYDVKM. CDR3 size: 14 residues. The chain's CDR3 is CASSLYGLSYEQYF. The CDR3 nucleotides read TGTGCCAGCAGTTTATATGGACTCTCATACGAGCAGTACTTC.